One TCR beta chain is described in this entry. Clones were sequenced by immunoSEQ multiplex PCR, and TCRdb holds only the in-frame ones, with some missing. This table has a few hundred thousand clones, more than 85% appearing once. This sample stems from a study of blood T cell repertoires in COVID-19. Study-wide background: Acute and convalescent COVID-19 samples came from the United States, Italy and Spain.

Germline V gene lookup returns CDR1 LNHDA and CDR2 SQIVND (reference sequence). Trimming left V 3 bases short and J 5 bases short, with 14 bases between. CDR3 length: 15 residues. Recruits, aged roughly 18 to 100 years, lived in approximately 26 US areas. Participants reported their clinical history, and cohort assignment relied on those reports. Cohort 3 recovery required two negative PCRs, clearance, or symptom resolution. The J gene is TRBJ1-5, the V gene TRBV19; tentative D call: TRBD1 (5 bases). Source material: PBMCs or T cells enriched from blood (not recorded which). The TCR sequence derives from a woman aged 30 to 39 who had recovered from COVID-19. CDR3 sequence (DNA): TGTGCCAGTAGTATCTATCGGGGGTACGATCAGCCCCAGCATTTT. It specifies CASSIYRGYDQPQHF.